Listed below are T cell receptor beta chains from one sample, sequenced in a study of blood T cell repertoires in COVID-19. The protocol was immunoSEQ multiplex PCR, while the TCRdb copy is restricted to in-frame clones and leaves out a portion. The sample consists of 100,000 to 150,000 clones, roughly 72% of them appearing once. Sequencing used peripheral blood. These receptors were obtained from a man in his sixties with acute or convalescent COVID-19. The conserved cysteine and the conserved F or W are not part of the CDR3 here.

V: TRBV5-1
J: TRBJ2-2
CDR3: ASRRMNTGELF

V: TRBV24-1
J: TRBJ1-2
CDR3: ATSVSGTGYT

V: TRBV12-5
J: TRBJ1-1
CDR3: ASALGQSWGEAF

V: TRBV9
J: TRBJ1-2
CDR3: ASSASGQENYGYT

V: TRBV18
J: TRBJ2-1
CDR3: ASSPLQDRNEQF

V: TRBV5-6
J: TRBJ2-7
CDR3: ATSIWSGQGYEQY

V: TRBV28
J: TRBJ1-2
CDR3: ASRDRTGRNTGHYT

V: TRBV2
J: TRBJ1-2
CDR3: ASSARGYGYT

V: TRBV2
J: TRBJ1-1
CDR3: ASSLYVNEAF

V: TRBV24-1
J: TRBJ2-6
CDR3: ATSDARFSGANVLT

V: TRBV7-2
J: TRBJ2-5
CDR3: ASSLTPQETQY

V: TRBV12-3/TRBV12-4
J: TRBJ1-6
CDR3: ASSFQGNSPLH

V: TRBV24-1
J: TRBJ2-3
CDR3: ATSDFYADTQY

V: TRBV5-6
J: TRBJ2-3
CDR3: ASGLAGVTDTQY

V: TRBV6-2/TRBV6-3
J: TRBJ1-1
CDR3: ASSPLAPNTEAF

V: TRBV7-3
J: TRBJ1-1
CDR3: ASSLGTVNTEAF

V: TRBV6-4
J: TRBJ1-2
CDR3: ASSADRVHYGYT

V: TRBV27
J: TRBJ1-2
CDR3: ASSSGHRDGYT

V: TRBV21-1
J: TRBJ2-5
CDR3: ASVPAGGASIHPGQTQY

V: TRBV3-1/TRBV3-2
J: TRBJ1-2
CDR3: ASSQVAAGALGYGYT

V: TRBV5-6
J: TRBJ1-1
CDR3: ASSRRTGPEAF

V: TRBV24-1
J: TRBJ2-1
CDR3: ATSGSSSGGFSAQEQF

V: TRBV12-3/TRBV12-4
J: TRBJ2-2
CDR3: ASSTEFPGELF

V: TRBV7-6
J: TRBJ2-1
CDR3: ASSLEAGYVDNEQF

V: TRBV7-8
J: TRBJ2-7
CDR3: ASSLALDSGSSYEQY

V: TRBV19
J: TRBJ1-2
CDR3: ASSPWTGDGYT

V: TRBV7-2
J: TRBJ2-7
CDR3: ASSALAGGTYEQY

V: TRBV10-1
J: TRBJ1-6
CDR3: ASSDGGNSPLH

V: TRBV11-3
J: TRBJ1-2
CDR3: ASSGRNYGYT

V: TRBV9
J: TRBJ2-3
CDR3: ASSVRSAGVTDTQY

V: TRBV6-2/TRBV6-3
J: TRBJ2-1
CDR3: ASSSRTSGGALYNEQF

V: TRBV2
J: TRBJ1-6
CDR3: ASSEERNSPLH

V: TRBV18
J: TRBJ2-2
CDR3: AGSGTSAIGELF

V: TRBV5-1
J: TRBJ1-3
CDR3: ASSLEGQAAGNTIY